The 25 T cell receptor beta chains given below trace back to one sample, sequenced in a study of T-cell reconstitution after alpha-beta-depleted transplantation in children. A library of TCRbeta sequences, prepared with unique molecular identifiers, was generated. One entry per CDR3 protein results from TCRdb running MiXCR on the PCR reads. This sample carries around 76,000 distinct CDR3 sequences, 15% to 20% of them seen once, and the ten largest clones take roughly half. Specimen: PBMCs, mostly from graft donor cells, collected 360 days after TCRalphabeta/CD19-depleted stem cell transplant. The receptors derive from a male patient under 10 years old who had a stem cell transplant for acute lymphoblastic leukemia, so the T cells may come from the graft donor.

The chain combines TRBV20-1 with TRBJ2-2, with D tentatively TRBD2 (5 bases). The CDR3 spans 15 residues. CDR1 is DFQATT and CDR2 is SNEGSKA in the germline V gene (reference sequence). Deletions cut 6 bases from V and 0 bases from J, with 14 bases between. The CDR3 DNA sequence: TGCAGTGCCCATAGAGCGGACCCGAACACCGGGGAGCTGTTTTTT. Translating it yields CSAHRADPNTGELFF.

The rearrangement uses TRBV5-1 and TRBJ2-1; D possibly corresponds to TRBD2 (5 bases). Between the trimmed V and J ends, which lost 0 bases and 0 bases, there was a span of 13 bases. The germline V gene encodes CDR1 SGHRS and CDR2 YFSETQ. This CDR3 is built from 17 residues. The CDR3 region is CASSLDLAKRSYNEQFF. DNA for the CDR3: TGCGCCAGCAGCTTGGATCTAGCCAAACGCTCCTACAATGAGCAGTTCTTC.

This clonotype came up a few times. The chain recombines TRBV27 with TRBJ1-6, with TRBD1 matching over 7 bases. This CDR3 contains 18 residues. V trimming: 0 bases; J trimming: 0 bases; junction bases outside the gene matches: 5. Germline CDR1 reads MNHEY; CDR2 reads SMNVEV (reference sequence). CDR3 DNA: TGTGCCAGCAGTTTATCGGCCCAGGGGGACTCCTATAATTCACCCCTCCACTTT. Translating gives CASSLSAQGDSYNSPLHF.

This clonotype was counted at least ten times. This rearrangement joins TRBV10-3 to TRBJ2-7; 10 bases agree with TRBD1. The CDR3 runs 17 residues. V trimming: 4 bases; J trimming: 4 bases; junction bases outside the gene matches: 13. From germline, CDR1 is ENHRY and CDR2 SYGVKD. The chain's CDR3 is CAISAGLTGGASYEQYF. The CDR3 bases are TGTGCCATCAGTGCGGGGTTGACAGGGGGCGCTAGTTACGAGCAGTACTTC.

This clonotype was seen at least ten times. In DNA, the CDR3 is TGTGCCAGCAGGCCCGACGGAGCAACTAATGAAAAACTGTTTTTT. It yields the protein CASRPDGATNEKLFF. V usage is TRBV6-5 and J usage is TRBJ1-4, with D unclear. The germline V gene encodes CDR1 MNHEY and CDR2 SVGAGI. The CDR3 length is 15 residues. The V and J ends lost 6 bases and 0 bases respectively, with 11 bases between them.

The chain employs TRBV7-6 and TRBJ2-1; D assignment may be TRBD1 or TRBD2 (5 bases each). Germline loops: CDR1 SGHVS, CDR2 FNYEAQ. The CDR3 loop spans 16 amino acids. Trimming removed 3 bases at V and 4 bases at J, with 16 bases between. The CDR3 loop reads CASSLPWRGAYNEQFF. CDR3 DNA sequence: TGTGCCAGCAGCTTGCCTTGGCGAGGGGCTTACAATGAGCAGTTCTTC.

This clonotype was counted a few times. The chain recombines TRBV12-3 or TRBV12-4 with TRBJ2-3, with 8 nucleotides matching TRBD1. The trim removed 3 bases at V and 5 bases at J, leaving 7 bases unmatched. The length of the CDR3 is 15 residues. The CDR3 DNA reads TGTGCCAGCAGTTTTTTGCGGACAGGGAGAGATACGCAGTATTTT. This encodes CASSFLRTGRDTQYF.

This clonotype was detected many times. The gene calls are TRBV6-1 and TRBJ2-7; maybe TRBD1 (6 bases). The CDR3 sequence is 13 residues long. From germline, CDR1 is MNHNS and CDR2 SASEGT. V lost 8 bases, J lost 4 bases, and 15 bases lay in between. CDR3: CASGARDTYEQYF. The CDR3 bases are TGTGCCAGCGGAGCCCGGGACACGTACGAGCAGTACTTC.

This clonotype was seen a handful of times. This chain links TRBV30 with TRBJ2-2; D is unclear. CDR1 GTSNPN and CDR2 SVGIG come from the germline V gene (reference sequence). Trimming stripped 0 bases from V and 5 bases from J, with 7 bases between. This CDR3 has 13 residues. CDR3 region: CAWSVRITGELFF. In nucleotides, the CDR3 is TGTGCCTGGAGTGTACGGATAACCGGGGAGCTGTTTTTT.

The chain combines TRBV9 with TRBJ2-6; D is unresolved. CDR1 is SGDLS and CDR2 is YYNGEE in the germline V gene. Trimming stripped 3 bases from V and 0 bases from J, with 10 bases between. The CDR3 runs to 16 residues. CDR3 protein: CASSARRTSGANVLTF. The CDR3 DNA follows: TGTGCCAGCAGCGCCCGACGGACCTCTGGGGCCAACGTCCTGACTTTC.

In its sample, this clonotype was seen a few times. The V call is TRBV5-1, the J call TRBJ1-2; D is perhaps TRBD1 (6 bases). Germline CDR1 is SGHRS and CDR2 is YFSETQ. The ends were cut back, 0 bases at V and 1 base at J, with 7 bases in the middle. CDR3 size: 14 residues. The CDR3 DNA reads TGCGCCAGCAGCTTGGAAGGGGGTAACTATGGCTACACCTTC. It yields the protein CASSLEGGNYGYTF.

This sequence joins TRBV7-9 and TRBJ2-7, with a possible D match to TRBD1 (6 bases). Germline V CDR1 and CDR2: SEHNR, FQNEAQ (reference sequence). V gave up 10 bases and J gave up 3 bases, with 16 bases separating them. This CDR3 spans 13 amino acids. CDR3 amino acids: CATLGGDGYEQYF. The CDR3 DNA is TGTGCCACCCTTGGGGGCGACGGCTACGAGCAGTACTTC.

This clonotype has more than one count but fewer than ten. The J gene is TRBJ1-2, the V gene TRBV5-1; D uncertain. Trimming removed 1 base at V and 7 bases at J, with 11 bases between. Per germline, CDR1 SGHRS and CDR2 YFSETQ. The CDR3 has 13 amino acids. The CDR3 DNA reads as TGCGCCAGCAGCTTGCCGGGATCCCTTGGCTACACCTTC. Its protein is CASSLPGSLGYTF.

This clonotype was seen more than once but under ten times. The chain joins TRBV4-2 to TRBJ2-5; 9 bases match TRBD2. V lost 5 bases and J lost 5; bases outside the gene matches: 12. This CDR3 spans 16 amino acids. Per germline, CDR1 LGHNA and CDR2 YNFKEQ. CDR3 in DNA: TGTGCCAGCAGCAATAACGGGGTAGCGGGAGTGGAGACCCAGTACTTC. Translation gives CASSNNGVAGVETQYF.

The chain has TRBV27 and TRBJ2-7; 7 nucleotides match TRBD1. Germline CDR1 MNHEY, CDR2 SMNVEV (reference sequence). J lost 2 bases, V lost 5 bases, and 6 bases had no gene match. The CDR3 is made up of 14 amino acids. CDR3 DNA sequence: TGTGCCAGCAGTACTCGACAGGGAGCCTACGAGCAGTACTTC. As protein: CASSTRQGAYEQYF.

This clonotype was counted between two and nine times. The V call is TRBV4-2, the J call TRBJ2-3; perhaps TRBD2 as D (6 bases). There are 16 residues in the CDR3. Trimming removed 5 bases from V and 0 bases from J, with 15 bases in between. Per germline, CDR1 LGHNA and CDR2 YNFKEQ. The CDR3 DNA is TGTGCCAGCAGCTATCGAGGACTAACCAGCACAGATACGCAGTATTTT. Its translation is CASSYRGLTSTDTQYF.

The chain employs TRBV10-3 and TRBJ2-1; maybe TRBD1 (6 bases). This CDR3 spans 14 amino acids. Germline V gives CDR1 ENHRY, CDR2 SYGVKD. Trimming shortened V by 8 bases and J by 0 bases, and 11 bases separated the two germline ends. The chain's CDR3 is CAIGGTHSYNEQFF. The CDR3 nucleotides are TGTGCCATCGGGGGCACCCACTCCTACAATGAGCAGTTCTTC.

This clonotype occurred many times. The rearrangement links TRBV12-3 or TRBV12-4 to TRBJ1-6, with TRBD1 matching over 8 bases. Trimming removed 6 bases from V and 9 bases from J; junction bases left unmatched: 7. The CDR3 has 14 amino acids. The CDR3 sequence: CASSNGQGASPLHF. CDR3 nucleotides: TGTGCCAGCAGCAACGGTCAGGGGGCTTCACCCCTCCACTTT.

This clonotype has only a few counts. J is TRBJ2-7 and V is TRBV7-9; D possibly uses TRBD1 or TRBD2 (5 bases each). The CDR3 loop spans 13 amino acids. Germline V gene sequence: CDR1 SEHNR, CDR2 FQNEAQ (reference sequence). V lost 4 bases and J 6 bases, leaving 13 bases between the germline ends. The chain's CDR3 is CASSSRGAGEQYF. CDR3 bases: TGTGCCAGCAGCTCAAGAGGGGCTGGCGAGCAGTACTTC.

The chain links TRBV10-3 to TRBJ2-7; perhaps D is TRBD1 or TRBD2 (5 bases each). Germline V gene lookup returns CDR1 ENHRY and CDR2 SYGVKD. CDR3 length: 11 amino acids. The V end was cut by 10 bases, the J end by 2 bases, with 9 bases between. CDR3 in DNA: TGTGCCAGTCAGGGAGCCTACGAGCAGTACTTC. Translating it yields CASQGAYEQYF.

This clonotype occurred a few times. The rearrangement uses TRBV21-1 and TRBJ2-6; the table's D call of TRBD1 was not tested on the DNA. TRBV21-1 is reported as a pseudogene. There are 17 residues in the CDR3. In DNA, the CDR3 is TGTGCCAGCAGCATTCAGGGGCGCTACTCTGGGGCCAACGTCCTGACTTTC. Its protein is CASSIQGRYSGANVLTF.

This clonotype was picked up many times. For the CDR3, the DNA is TGTGCCAGCAGCTTGGGAAAGAACACTGAAGCTTTCTTT. Translating it yields CASSLGKNTEAFF. This chain joins TRBV7-9 and TRBJ1-1, with D uncertain. The CDR3 spans 13 residues. V dropped 3 bases and J dropped 1 base, with 6 bases sitting between them. Germline V gene sequence: CDR1 SEHNR, CDR2 FQNEAQ (reference sequence).

This clonotype was seen a handful of times. The V call is TRBV27, the J call TRBJ2-6, with D maybe TRBD2 (6 bases). Germline V CDR1 and CDR2: MNHEY, SMNVEV (reference sequence). This CDR3 region has 18 residues. The V gene lost 1 base and the J gene lost 0 bases, with 13 bases spanning the gap. CDR3 nucleotide sequence: TGTGCCAGCAGTTTATGGGGGGACCCCCACTCTGGGGCCAACGTCCTGACTTTC. As protein: CASSLWGDPHSGANVLTF.

This clonotype appeared a single time. The V call is TRBV5-6, the J call TRBJ1-1, with D unresolved. V lost 2 bases and J lost 0, with 8 bases in between. CDR1 and CDR2 from the germline V gene are SGHDT and YYEEEE. This CDR3 is 14 amino acids long. Written as DNA, the CDR3 is TGTGCCAGCAGCTTTACCCCATTGAACACTGAAGCTTTCTTT. Its protein product is CASSFTPLNTEAFF.

This clonotype has more than one count but fewer than ten. The chain carries TRBV3-1 and TRBJ2-2; 10 bases match TRBD1. V was clipped by 3 bases and J by 3 bases; unmatched bases: 4. Germline V lookup: CDR1 LGHDT, CDR2 YNNKEL (reference sequence). The CDR3 is made up of 16 amino acids. The CDR3 coding sequence is TGTGCCAGCAGCCACGACAGGGGGCTATACACCGGGGAGCTGTTTTTT. This translates into CASSHDRGLYTGELFF.